This is a list of T cell receptor beta chains from one sample in a study of cytomegalovirus exposure and HLA in healthy donors. The assay was immunoSEQ multiplex PCR, and TCRdb's table has in-frame clones only and misses some. The sample includes approximately 77,000 clones, 65% to 80% of them seen just once. The specimen sequenced was PBMCs. The receptors were gathered from a male donor in good health and CMV-seropositive. CDR3s include the opening cysteine and the closing phenylalanine or tryptophan. D genes are given only for firm matches. Size values are once, few and many counts, or a class for expanded clones, and some rows have none.

>TRBJ2-2|TRBD2|TRBV9|.
CASSVLAGAAGELFF
TGTGCCAGCAGCGTATTAGCGGGAGCAGCCGGGGAGCTGTTTTTT
>TRBJ2-7|TRBD1|TRBV7-8|few
CASSLAGGPYEQYF
TGTGCCAGCAGCTTAGCAGGGGGCCCGTACGAGCAGTACTTC
>TRBJ1-5|TRBD1|TRBV28|.
CARFPYRGDSLEINQPQHF
TGTGCCAGATTTCCGTACAGGGGAGATTCCCTAGAAATCAATCAGCCCCAGCATTTT
>TRBJ2-2|.|TRBV9|.
CASSVEAGNTGELFF
TGTGCCAGCAGCGTTGAAGCAGGGAACACCGGGGAGCTGTTTTTT
>TRBJ2-7|TRBD2|TRBV7-8|few
CASSEREGRRNEQYF
TGTGCCAGCAGCGAGCGGGAGGGCCGAAGAAACGAGCAGTACTTC
>TRBJ2-5|.|TRBV18|.
CASSRMETQYF
TGTGCCAGCTCCAGGATGGAGACCCAGTACTTC
>TRBJ1-1|TRBD1|TRBV19|.
CASNRDRANTEAFF
TGTGCCAGTAACCGGGACAGGGCTAACACTGAAGCTTTCTTT
>TRBJ2-3|TRBD2|TRBV11-2|.
CASSLRLAGSTDTQYF
TGTGCCAGCAGCTTAAGACTAGCGGGAAGCACAGATACGCAGTATTTT
>TRBJ1-4|.|TRBV11-2|.
CASRKAGSTNEKLFF
TGTGCCAGCAGGAAAGCAGGGTCAACTAATGAAAAACTGTTTTTT
>TRBJ2-3|TRBD2|TRBV5-1|.
CASSSTSGGDTQYF
TGCGCCAGCAGCTCCACTAGCGGTGGAGATACGCAGTATTTT
>TRBJ2-5|.|TRBV7-2|once
CASSSARETQYF
TGTGCCAGCAGCTCAGCGCGTGAGACCCAGTACTTC
>TRBJ2-3|.|TRBV11-2|.
CASSLIQTGDTQYF
TGTGCCAGCAGCTTAATCCAGACAGGAGATACGCAGTATTTT
>TRBJ2-3|TRBD1|TRBV27|.
CASSLLFPTGGPDTQYF
TGTGCCAGCAGTTTATTATTTCCGACAGGGGGCCCAGATACGCAGTATTTT
>TRBJ2-1|.|TRBV7-9|.
CASSLAGSQNEQFF
TGTGCCAGCAGCTTGGCCGGGAGTCAGAATGAGCAGTTCTTC
>TRBJ2-7|.|TRBV13|.
CASSLGAGPSYEQYF
TGTGCCAGCAGCTTAGGAGCAGGGCCGTCCTACGAGCAGTACTTC
>TRBJ2-7|TRBD2|TRBV19|.
CASRVAGGPYEQYF
TGTGCCAGTCGAGTAGCGGGAGGCCCCTACGAGCAGTACTTC
>TRBJ2-3|.|TRBV19|.
CASSSLLGTDTQYF
TGTGCCAGTAGTTCCCTACTCGGCACAGATACGCAGTATTTT
>TRBJ1-1|.|TRBV5-6|.
CASSWWGVNTEAFF
TGTGCCAGCAGCTGGTGGGGGGTGAACACTGAAGCTTTCTTT
>TRBJ2-7|.|TRBV5-6|.
CASSLAGRSSYEQYF
TGTGCCAGCAGCTTGGCAGGGAGGAGCTCCTACGAGCAGTACTTC
>TRBJ1-2|.|TRBV5-5|.
CASSLAGKGSYGYTF
TGTGCCAGCAGCTTGGCCGGGAAAGGTAGCTATGGCTACACCTTC
>TRBJ2-7|.|TRBV9|few
CASSVVADSYEQYF
TGTGCCAGCAGCGTAGTTGCGGATTCCTACGAGCAGTACTTC
>TRBJ2-2|TRBD2|TRBV18|few
CATRPGTSAGELFF
TGTGCCACCCGGCCCGGGACTAGCGCCGGGGAGCTGTTTTTT
>TRBJ2-2|TRBD2|TRBV28|.
CASSFPTSGRARFANTGELFF
TGTGCCAGCAGTTTCCCGACTAGCGGGAGGGCTCGGTTCGCGAACACCGGGGAGCTGTTTTTT
>TRBJ1-6|.|TRBV5-1|.
CASSPRDGYNSPLHF
TGCGCCAGCAGCCCCAGGGATGGATATAATTCACCCCTCCACTTT
>TRBJ2-2|.|TRBV7-9|.
CASSLEVGGPNTGELFF
TGTGCCAGCAGCTTAGAGGTAGGGGGTCCGAACACCGGGGAGCTGTTTTTT
>TRBJ2-7|.|TRBV29-1|few
CSPPSGGCREQYF
TGCAGCCCCCCCAGTGGCGGATGTAGAGAGCAGTACTTC
>TRBJ2-2|.|TRBV6-4|.
CASSVGGKHTGELFF
TGTGCCAGCAGTGTCGGGGGAAAACACACCGGGGAGCTGTTTTTT
>TRBJ2-3|.|TRBV6-1|.
CASSEGLFVTSTDTQYF
TGTGCCAGCAGTGAAGGTTTGTTCGTCACTAGCACAGATACGCAGTATTTT
>TRBJ2-2|TRBD2|TRBV7-9|.
CASSQSGAGGTGELFF
TGTGCCAGCAGCCAAAGCGGGGCTGGCGGAACCGGGGAGCTGTTTTTT
>TRBJ2-5|TRBD2|TRBV15|.
CATSRGNSGTGETQYF
TGTGCCACCAGCCGAGGGAATAGCGGGACTGGGGAGACCCAGTACTTC
>TRBJ2-3|.|TRBV29-1|.
CSVSHNTDTQYF
TGCAGCGTTTCACATAACACAGATACGCAGTATTTT